This entry concerns a single T cell receptor (beta chain). The clone's antigen remains unknown. Per-base quality was not reported, and no clone a single base away is much larger than it. The data are from a study of blood T cells in healthy people across ages (dated by TCRdb to the mid-2010s). At the level of the whole study: In model experiments, template switching captured roughly one uniquely barcoded TCR beta cDNA molecule for every two T cells. To track age-related changes in TCR beta repertoire diversity, the study relied on deep sequencing normalized with unique cDNA molecular identifiers. Four age groups were formed from the donors: young (average approximately 15 years), middle-aged (approximately 42), aged (more than 55) and long-lived (about 75). To avoid experimental bias, donors of different ages were randomly spread across the sequencing lanes. Two additional independent replicas of 1 million unique cDNA reads from the same blood draw were analyzed for two donors (one aged 18 to 30 and one aged 80 or older).

Overall results and qualifications from the work: As age increased, observed TCR beta diversity per million T cells dropped in a roughly linear way, and a significant reduction was already evident by age 40. The CMV infection status of donors was not known, potentially confounding age-related changes in expanded clonotypes. Estimates of total diversity based on one million sequenced T cells were regarded as lower bounds and as underestimates. There was a strong correlation between observed TCR beta diversity and the percentage of naive T cells measured by flow cytometry. The long-lived group showed more naive CD4+ T cells, fewer expanded clones and increased TCR diversity than the aged group, suggesting age selection. Because profiling used bulk unsorted PBMCs, naive and antigen-experienced compartments could not be compared conclusively.

V loses 10 bases of germline sequence and J loses 5 bases, and the interval between the two ends is 17 bases. From the germline V gene, CDR1 is MNHEY and CDR2 is SVGEGT. The CDR3 measures 13 amino acids from cysteine to phenylalanine. The sequence is cut down to CDR3 DNA, 39 bases in frame from base 1. Receptor libraries were prepared by 5' RACE. The data were produced on an Illumina HiSeq 2500. A second PCR of about 6 to 12 cycles was run with a J-beta primer mix and a sample-barcoded 5' primer. A unique molecular identifier was introduced onto each TCR beta cDNA molecule by a template-switch 5' adaptor carrying 12 random nucleotides. Each sample yielded at least 2.5 million CDR3-containing paired-end reads. First-strand cDNA was synthesized from all RNA with the Mint cDNA synthesis kit, primed by a TRBC-specific oligonucleotide. After uracil-DNA glycosylase treatment, a first 18-cycle PCR used universal primers M1SS and BC2_uni_R on all cDNA. On the study's bioinformatics: For normalization, 1 million high-quality reads were randomly selected from each sample, with every read carrying a distinct molecular identifier. Reads with shared molecular identifiers were discarded instead of being binned into consensus sequences. MiTCR, run with a Q25 quality threshold and the strictest error-elimination algorithm, handled CDR3 identification, clonotype clustering and error correction. Lower-bound total TCR beta diversity was estimated with a nonparametric unseen species model using Euler transformation. In TCRdb, the public reads were trimmed at Q25 with fastp and aligned with MiXCR, with productive beta chains retained. Every entry covers one CDR3 protein and lists the most common genes and DNA from its rows. The V and J calls were not made by the authors but by TCRdb's processing. The sample profile shows 1 million to 1.2 million distinct CDR3 sequences; around two fifths of them were found once. Clones ranked in the top ten supply about an eighth of the sample.

The 40 or so donors, aged about 6 to 100 years, were systemically healthy Caucasian individuals from Russia. Approximately 10 milliliters of peripheral blood were collected from each donor into EDTA-treated Vacutainer tubes. PBMCs were isolated by Ficoll-Paque density-gradient centrifugation, with at least 7 million obtained per sample. Total RNA, at least 6 micrograms per sample, was extracted from PBMCs with Trizol reagent. The percentages of naive CD45RAhigh/CD27high T cells were determined by flow cytometry on a PBMC aliquot from every donor. The TCR comes from a man between 18 and 35 years old in good health. The sequenced sample was blood. The rearranged chain carries TRBV6-2 or TRBV6-3 and TRBJ2-5, with the D gene too uncertain to name. This receptor has the CDR3 CAIKFVPCETQYF. The sequenced DNA: TGTGCCATCAAATTTGTACCGTGCGAGACCCAGTACTTC.